This T cell receptor (beta chain) was found in a study of shared clonotypes between healthy human individuals (dated by TCRdb to the early 2020s). Regarding the complete study: The cohort comprised two women and a few men aged 18 to 49 years. For each donor, CD4 naive and CD4 memory were each given three plates, CD8 naive was given two plates, and CD8 memory was given one plate. To estimate repertoire size and how much clonotype sharing occurs between individuals, the study deeply sequenced the blood TCR repertoires of a handful of healthy adults. To increase sequencing depth and limit assay-specific biases, TCR repertoire library preparation and sequencing were carried out by different laboratories using diverse techniques. Per donor, leukapheresis produced somewhere between about 0.94 and 9.5 billion PBMCs.

Donors were healthy HIV-negative adults with no recently reported acute infections or vaccinations. Only Caucasian adults living in Nashville, Tennessee, USA were represented among the donors. Magnetic negative selection was used to enrich CD4+ T cells, after which naive cells were positively selected on CD45RA and the negative fraction became the memory subset. After blood collection by leukapheresis, PBMCs were isolated using Ficoll-Histopaque density gradient centrifugation and then cryopreserved in the vapor phase of liquid nitrogen. Purity and quantity of every magnetically sorted T cell population were checked by analytical flow cytometry. Genomic DNA was isolated from each sorted fraction and quantified by UV absorbance on a Nanodrop 2000c. From cysteine to phenylalanine, the CDR3 is 17 amino acids long. This entry keeps only the CDR3 DNA: 51 bases, framed from base 1. V is pruned by 4 bases and J by 3 bases, leaving 13 bases of the junction without a gene match. CDR1 and CDR2 are read off the germline V gene as SGHRS and YFSETQ.

Using the deep immunoSEQ assay, multiplex PCR amplified TCR CDR3 regions from genomic DNA. For each cell subset, the extracted genomic DNA was distributed evenly across all wells of several immunoSEQ 96-well plates, and each plate served as one replicate. For sorted subsets, 200 to 250 ng genomic DNA, equal to about 30,000 T cell genomes, was loaded into each replicate PCR. The purified libraries were quantified using a Qubit 3.0 fluorometer, sized with a Bioanalyzer 2100, and then quantified again using the KAPA Library Quantification kit. Every immunoSEQ 96-well plate was sequenced on a separate single-read 150-cycle Illumina NextSeq 550 flow cell. The published analysis was carried out like this. Because only junctional sequences without quality scores were contained in the immunoSEQ output, filtering matching that applied to full-length reads could not be performed. Sequences were annotated with PyIR, a Python wrapper for IgBLAST v1.9, using IMGT germline references to assign V/J genes and CDR3. Reads were removed for weak V/J assignments (E-value above 1e-6), missing CDR3, stop codons, out-of-frame junctions, or ambiguous translated residues. V3J clonotypes were defined by identical inferred V gene, J gene, and CDR3 amino acid sequence. To compute the percentage overlap between repertoires, the number of shared unique clonotypes was divided by the size of the smaller repertoire. Richness of each repertoire was evaluated using RTK rarefaction, the Chao1 estimator, and Recon v2.1 estimates of unobserved clonotypes. Generation probabilities were computed with OLGA for all TCRbeta clonotypes obtained by the gDNA method from four donors. In TCRdb, the immuneACCESS table is reduced to in-frame sequences with V and J assigned. These tables do not hold every clone; where another copy was compared, an unresolved V gene accounts for under half, and the others remain unexplained. V, J and clone size were drawn from that table, and D and trimming were deduced from the DNA. The sample table holds about 2.4 million clones, of which approximately 94% were seen once. The ten largest clonotypes hold under 0.15% of the sample.

A remark on this clone: This receptor's antigen is unknown. Per-base qualities were not stored, and no clone one base away is much larger.

Study-wide conclusions, independent of this receptor: Higher generation probabilities were observed for clonotypes shared by all four sorted-subset donors than for non-shared clonotypes. The small number of donors limited the genetic and exposure-history diversity represented. Naive subsets generally had larger estimated clonotype richness than memory subsets. Only blood was sampled, and tissue TCR repertoires likely differ from those in blood. Pairwise subsampling led to the expectation that sequencing depth would affect the degree of clonotype sharing among donors. Sharing across several donors was observed for around 4.8% of naive CD4, 3% to 3.5% of naive CD8, around 2.5% of memory CD4, and less than 0.45% of memory CD8 clonotypes. Rarefaction of sorted-subset datasets indicated incomplete sequencing despite the large sequencing depth.

Material: naive CD4+ T cells sorted from blood. The sample's cell subset or site label is to be understood as: CD45RA+ positively selected. The V and J genes are TRBV5-1 and TRBJ2-1, with TRBD2 matching 7 junction bases. This sequence originates from a man aged 18 to 30 in good health. The nucleotides read TGCGCCAGCAGCCTACGGCCCCAACGGGAGGTCTACAATGAGCAGTTCTTC. Its translation reads: CASSLRPQREVYNEQFF.